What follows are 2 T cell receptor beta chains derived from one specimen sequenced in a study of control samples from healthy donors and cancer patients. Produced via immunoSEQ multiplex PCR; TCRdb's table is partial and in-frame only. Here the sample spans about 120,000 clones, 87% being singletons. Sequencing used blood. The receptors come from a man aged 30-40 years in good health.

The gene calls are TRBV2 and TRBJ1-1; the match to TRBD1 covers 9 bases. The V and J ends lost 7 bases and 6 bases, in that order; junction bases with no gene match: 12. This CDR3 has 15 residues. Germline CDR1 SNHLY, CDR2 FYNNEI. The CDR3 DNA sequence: TGTGCCAGCAAGGGACAGGGCTTTTTGACCGCTGAAGCTTTCTTT. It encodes CASKGQGFLTAEAFF.

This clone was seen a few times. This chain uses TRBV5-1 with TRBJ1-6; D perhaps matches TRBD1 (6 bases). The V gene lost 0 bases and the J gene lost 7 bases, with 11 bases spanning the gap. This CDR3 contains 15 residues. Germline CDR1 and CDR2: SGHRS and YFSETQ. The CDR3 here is CASSLEAGANSPLHF. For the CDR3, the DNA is TGCGCCAGCAGCTTGGAGGCAGGGGCAAATTCACCCCTCCACTTT.